Listed below are T cell receptor beta chains from one sample, sequenced in a study of blood T cell repertoires in COVID-19. Here immunoSEQ multiplex PCR was the method, and the copy in TCRdb shows in-frame clones only, minus some. Of roughly 140,000 clones in the sample, approximately 80% were seen once. Sequencing used PBMCs or T cells enriched from blood (not recorded which). The receptors originated from a woman between 18 and 29 years old who had been exposed to COVID-19. The CDR3 runs from the conserved cysteine through the conserved F or W. A D gene is named only where the DNA matches it firmly. Expanded clones get a size class; other rows say once, few or many, or leave the size out.

abundance	v_gene	j_gene	d_gene	CDR3aa	CDR3nt
.	TRBV28	TRBJ2-1	.	CASSLPRSSYNEQFF	TGTGCCAGCAGTTTACCGAGGAGCTCCTACAATGAGCAGTTCTTC
.	TRBV11-2	TRBJ1-2	.	CASRLQGSGGITF	TGTGCCAGCAGGTTACAAGGATCGGGTGGTATCACCTTC
few	TRBV7-8	TRBJ1-1	.	CASSRLTVMNTEAFF	TGTGCCAGCAGCCGATTGACTGTAATGAACACTGAAGCTTTCTTT
.	TRBV30	TRBJ1-2	.	CAWNVGQNNYGYTF	TGTGCCTGGAATGTGGGGCAGAATAACTATGGCTACACCTTC
.	TRBV9	TRBJ2-4	.	CASSDTLVGASDIQYF	TGTGCCAGCAGCGATACTCTAGTTGGGGCCTCAGACATTCAGTACTTC
.	TRBV5-1	TRBJ2-7	.	CASTIEGQGSYEQYF	TGCGCCAGCACCATTGAAGGGCAGGGGTCCTACGAGCAGTACTTC
few	TRBV19	TRBJ1-5	.	CATALQTGYSNQPQHF	TGTGCCACAGCACTACAGACAGGCTATAGCAATCAGCCCCAGCATTTT
.	TRBV10-1	TRBJ1-2	.	CASSPTENYGYTF	TGCGCCAGCAGTCCCACGGAGAACTATGGCTACACCTTC
.	TRBV6-5	TRBJ1-2	.	CASRTPSYGYTF	TGTGCCAGCAGAACCCCCAGCTATGGCTACACCTTC
.	TRBV19	TRBJ2-7	TRBD2	CATKTSGHSYEQYF	TGTGCCACCAAGACTAGCGGCCACTCCTACGAGCAGTACTTC
.	TRBV28	TRBJ1-4	.	CASSLAGVREKLFF	TGTGCCAGCAGTTTAGCGGGGGTTCGGGAAAAACTGTTTTTT
.	TRBV3-1/TRBV3-2	TRBJ2-2	.	CASSRDSANTGELFF	TGTGCCAGCAGTCGGGACTCCGCGAACACCGGGGAGCTGTTTTTT
.	TRBV4-2	TRBJ2-5	TRBD1	CASSQPGQGVWQTQYF	TGTGCCAGCAGCCAACCCGGACAGGGGGTTTGGCAGACCCAGTACTTC
.	TRBV30	TRBJ1-1	TRBD1	CAWKRQGAGEAFF	TGTGCCTGGAAGCGGCAGGGGGCAGGTGAAGCTTTCTTT
.	TRBV7-2	TRBJ1-1	TRBD1	CASSLVTGGRSEAFF	TGTGCCAGCAGCTTAGTGACAGGGGGTAGGTCTGAAGCTTTCTTT
few	TRBV7-2	TRBJ2-1	TRBD1	CASSLGGQPAYNEQFF	TGTGCCAGCAGCTTAGGGGGACAGCCAGCCTACAATGAGCAGTTCTTC
.	TRBV7-2	TRBJ2-7	.	CASSQRIGADEQYF	TGTGCCAGCAGCCAACGGATTGGGGCCGACGAGCAGTACTTC
.	TRBV27	TRBJ2-1	TRBD1	CASSRSQGGFEQFF	TGTGCCAGCAGTCGATCCCAAGGGGGCTTTGAGCAGTTCTTC
.	TRBV5-5	TRBJ2-3	TRBD2	CASSLTSGYTDTQYF	TGTGCCAGCAGCTTGACTAGCGGGTACACAGATACGCAGTATTTT